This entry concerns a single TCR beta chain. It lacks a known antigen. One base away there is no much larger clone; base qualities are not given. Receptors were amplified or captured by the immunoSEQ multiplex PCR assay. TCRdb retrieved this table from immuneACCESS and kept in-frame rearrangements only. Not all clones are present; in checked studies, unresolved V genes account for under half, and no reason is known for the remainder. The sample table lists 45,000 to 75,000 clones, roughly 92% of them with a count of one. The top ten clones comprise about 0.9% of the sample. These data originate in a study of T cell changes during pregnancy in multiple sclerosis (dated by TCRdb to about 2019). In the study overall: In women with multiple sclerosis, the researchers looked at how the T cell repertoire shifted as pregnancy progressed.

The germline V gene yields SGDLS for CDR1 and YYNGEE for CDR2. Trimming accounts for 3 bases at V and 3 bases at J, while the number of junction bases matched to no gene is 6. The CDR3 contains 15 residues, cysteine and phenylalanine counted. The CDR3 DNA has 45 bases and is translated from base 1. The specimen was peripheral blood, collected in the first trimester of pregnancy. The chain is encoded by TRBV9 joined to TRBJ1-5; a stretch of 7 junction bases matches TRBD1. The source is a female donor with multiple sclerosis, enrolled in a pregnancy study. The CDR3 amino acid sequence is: CASSASGGNNQPQHF. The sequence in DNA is TGTGCCAGCAGCGCCTCAGGGGGGAACAATCAGCCCCAGCATTTT.